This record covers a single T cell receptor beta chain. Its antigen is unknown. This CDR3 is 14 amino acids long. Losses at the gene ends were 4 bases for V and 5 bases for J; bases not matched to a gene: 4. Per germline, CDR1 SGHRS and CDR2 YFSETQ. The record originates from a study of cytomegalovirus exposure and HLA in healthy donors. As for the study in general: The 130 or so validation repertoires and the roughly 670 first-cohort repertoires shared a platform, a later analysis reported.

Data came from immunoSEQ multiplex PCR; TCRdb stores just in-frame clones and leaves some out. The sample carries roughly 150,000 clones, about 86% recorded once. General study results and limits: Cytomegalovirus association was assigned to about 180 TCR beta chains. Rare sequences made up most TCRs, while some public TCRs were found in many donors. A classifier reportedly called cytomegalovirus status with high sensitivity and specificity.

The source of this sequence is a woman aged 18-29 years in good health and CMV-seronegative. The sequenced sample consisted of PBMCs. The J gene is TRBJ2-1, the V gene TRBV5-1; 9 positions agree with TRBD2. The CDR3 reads CASSPGLANNEQFF. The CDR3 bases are TGCGCCAGCAGCCCGGGACTAGCCAACAATGAGCAGTTCTTC. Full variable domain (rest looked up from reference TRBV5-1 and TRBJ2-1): KAGVTQTPRYLIKTRGQQVTLSCSPISGHRSVSWYQQTPGQGLQFLFEYFSETQRNKGNFPGRFSGRQFSNSRSEMNVSTLELGDSALYLCASSPGLANNEQFFGPGTRLTVL.